Listed below are T cell receptor beta chains from one sample, sequenced in a study of blood T cell repertoires in COVID-19. Clones were sequenced by immunoSEQ multiplex PCR, and TCRdb holds only the in-frame ones, with some missing. The table has over 75,000 clones, around 84% seen once; the top ten hold about 22%. Sequencing used peripheral blood. The receptor source for this set is a woman aged 45-65 years with acute or convalescent COVID-19. Both conserved end residues are part of each CDR3. A D gene is named only where the DNA matches it firmly. Part of the rows lack a size; the others show once, few, many or a class for expanded clones.

D gene	V gene	J gene	clone size	CDR3 DNA	CDR3 protein
.	TRBV13	TRBJ1-1	.	TGTGCCAGCAGCTTAGTCGGGGTCGTGTTGATGAACACTGAAGCTTTCTTT	CASSLVGVVLMNTEAFF
.	TRBV5-4	TRBJ1-1	.	TGTGCCAGCAGCTCTCACAGTTCCCTTGAAGCTTTCTTT	CASSSHSSLEAFF
.	TRBV10-3	TRBJ1-2	.	TGTGCCATGGCATCCGATCAGAACTATGGCTACACCTTC	CAMASDQNYGYTF
.	TRBV19	TRBJ1-5	few	TGTGCCAGTAGTATAGTTTCGGGGGGAGGCCAGCCCCAGCATTTT	CASSIVSGGGQPQHF
TRBD2	TRBV6-2/TRBV6-3	TRBJ2-1	.	TGTGCCAGCAGACCTAGCGGGAGAATCTACAATGAGCAGTTCTTC	CASRPSGRIYNEQFF
TRBD1	TRBV2	TRBJ2-7	once	TGTGCCAGCAGGAGGAGACAGGGGGCTAACCAGGAGCAGTACTTC	CASRRRQGANQEQYF
.	TRBV18	TRBJ2-1	.	TGTGCCAGCTCACCACTAGCGCCAAGCTCCTACAATGAGCAGTTCTTC	CASSPLAPSSYNEQFF
TRBD1	TRBV6-2/TRBV6-3	TRBJ2-1	.	TGTGCCAGCAGTTACCAGGGGGTGAATGAGCAGTTCTTC	CASSYQGVNEQFF
.	TRBV2	TRBJ1-5	.	TGTGCCAGCAGTGAGTCAGGGTTCGATCAGCCCCAGCATTTT	CASSESGFDQPQHF
.	TRBV5-1	TRBJ1-1	once	TGCGCCAGCAGCTTCGCGGGAAGGAACACTGAAGCTTTCTTT	CASSFAGRNTEAFF
TRBD2	TRBV6-2/TRBV6-3	TRBJ2-7	few	TGTGCCAGCAGCGAGATTCTAGCGGCCTCCTACGAGCAGTACTTC	CASSEILAASYEQYF
.	TRBV6-5	TRBJ2-7	.	TGTGCCACCCAAGAATCAGGAAAGCAGTACTTC	CATQESGKQYF
TRBD1	TRBV5-1	TRBJ1-2	.	TGCGCCAGCGGACAGGGAGGGCAGAGAAGTACTGGCTACACCTTC	CASGQGGQRSTGYTF
TRBD2	TRBV28	TRBJ2-7	.	TGTGCCAGCAGTCCCTTGGGGGGGTCCTACGAGCAGTACTTC	CASSPLGGSYEQYF
TRBD2	TRBV30	TRBJ2-3	.	TGTGCCTGGGATGGTTCGACTAGCGGGAGATCAGATACGCAGTATTTT	CAWDGSTSGRSDTQYF
TRBD2	TRBV9	TRBJ2-1	.	TGTGCCAGCAGCCCGGGCAGACTAGCGGATTACAATGAGCAGTTCTTC	CASSPGRLADYNEQFF
TRBD2	TRBV11-3	TRBJ2-1	.	TGTGCCAGCAGCTTAGGGGGACTAGCGGGAGTGGGTGAGCAGTTCTTC	CASSLGGLAGVGEQFF
TRBD2	TRBV27	TRBJ2-1	once	TGTGCCAGCAGTCCTAGCGGTCTGTACAATGAGCAGTTCTTC	CASSPSGLYNEQFF
TRBD1	TRBV27	TRBJ2-3	.	TGTGCCACCCTTTGGCGGACAGGGGTGACAGATACGCAGTATTTT	CATLWRTGVTDTQYF
.	TRBV14	TRBJ2-5	once	TGTGCCAGCAGCCAAGAAGTTGGAGGGTTCCAAGAGACCCAGTACTTC	CASSQEVGGFQETQYF
.	TRBV21-1	TRBJ2-7	.	TGTGCCAGCAGCGACGCCCCGAAAGTAGACAGACACCACCTCTACGAGCAGTACTTC	CASSDAPKVDRHHLYEQYF
.	TRBV7-9	TRBJ1-6	.	TGTGCCAGCAGCTTAGAGACACCAAATTCACCCCTCCACTTT	CASSLETPNSPLHF
TRBD1	TRBV4-1	TRBJ1-6	.	TGCGCCAGCAGCCAAGCGGGGACAGGTAGTGATTCACCCCTCCACTTT	CASSQAGTGSDSPLHF
TRBD2	TRBV5-5	TRBJ2-1	.	TGTGCCAGTAAAGCCCGGGAGGGGTCCTACAATGAGCAGTTCTTC	CASKAREGSYNEQFF
.	TRBV19	TRBJ1-1	.	TGTGCCAGTAGTATAGTGAGGGCAGCCTCCAACACTGAAGCTTTCTTT	CASSIVRAASNTEAFF
.	TRBV3-1/TRBV3-2	TRBJ2-3	once	TGTGCCAGCAGCGTTAGGGGGGGAGATACGCAGTATTTT	CASSVRGGDTQYF
.	TRBV29-1	TRBJ2-3	.	TGCAGCGTTGCCGAGGACACAGATACGCAGTATTTT	CSVAEDTDTQYF
TRBD2	TRBV10-3	TRBJ2-7	.	TGTGCCACCAGCGGCGTAGCGGGGGCCTACGAGCAGTACTTC	CATSGVAGAYEQYF
TRBD2	TRBV14	TRBJ2-7	.	TGTGCCAGCAGCCACCTAAGCGGGAGCTCCTACGAGCAGTACTTC	CASSHLSGSSYEQYF
.	TRBV21-1	TRBJ2-5	.	TGTGCCAGCAGCGGATTTGAAGACGGCGGGGTCCAAGAGACCCAGTACTTC	CASSGFEDGGVQETQYF
.	TRBV12-2	TRBJ2-7	.	TGTGCAAGTCGAAAGGTCGTAAGCGACTACGAGCAGTACTTC	CASRKVVSDYEQYF
.	TRBV13	TRBJ2-5	.	TGTGCCAGCAGCAGACTTTTGGACACAATAGCTAGGGAGACCCAGTACTTC	CASSRLLDTIARETQYF
.	TRBV4-1	TRBJ1-1	once	TGCGCCAGCAGCCAAGGAAATCTGGGCAGGGAGAACACTGAAGCTTTCTTT	CASSQGNLGRENTEAFF
.	TRBV19	TRBJ2-3	.	TGTGCCAGTAGTATTAACAGCCTTAGCACAGATACGCAGTATTTT	CASSINSLSTDTQYF
TRBD1	TRBV23-1	TRBJ2-6	.	TGCGCCAGCAGTCCCGCTGGGACAGGGGCTTTCTCTGGGGCCAACGTCCTGACTTTC	CASSPAGTGAFSGANVLTF
TRBD2	TRBV6-5	TRBJ2-7	.	TGTGCCAGCAGTTACACCCGACTAGCGGGAGTCGAGCAGTACTTC	CASSYTRLAGVEQYF